Each of the 23 T cell receptor beta chains below was sequenced from the same sample in a study of graft-versus-host responses after intestinal transplantation. The data were produced by immunoSEQ multiplex PCR, yet TCRdb's version contains in-frame clones alone and is incomplete. The sample includes fewer than 80,000 clones, roughly 90% of them seen just once. The antigens these receptors bind are not known. Specimen: unstimulated CD8+ T cells sorted from spleen or lymph node cells, collected before transplant. These receptors were taken from a human donor who was the organ donor for an intestinal transplant.

The genes are TRBV30 and TRBJ2-5, with TRBD1 matching 7 bases. This CDR3 region has 13 residues. Germline CDR1 and CDR2: GTSNPN and SVGIG (reference sequence). The junction had 11 bases not matched to a gene; V was cut back by 8 bases and J by 5 bases. In nucleotides, the CDR3 is TGTGCCCACACAGGGGAAATTGGGGAGACCCAGTACTTC. Amino acid sequence: CAHTGEIGETQYF.

The chain is built from TRBV30 and TRBJ2-2; D is uncertain. The length of the CDR3 is 12 residues. From germline, CDR1 is GTSNPN and CDR2 SVGIG (reference sequence). The V end was cut by 4 bases, the J end by 1 base, with 4 bases between. CDR3 nucleotides: TGTGCCTGGACAGGGAACACCGGGGAGCTGTTTTTT. Residues: CAWTGNTGELFF. The full variable domain, completed using reference TRBV30 and TRBJ2-2, is SQTIHQWPATLVQPVGSPLSLECTVEGTSNPNLYWYRQAAGRGLQLLFYSVGIGQISSEVPQNLSASRPQDRQFILSSKKLLLSDSGFYLCAWTGNTGELFFGEGSRLTVL.

This clone was recorded a few times. The V and J genes are TRBV6-4 and TRBJ2-1, with D hard to call. This CDR3 region has 14 residues. Trimming cost V 5 bases and J 3 bases, with 11 bases left between them. The germline gives CDR1 MRHNA, CDR2 SNTAGT. Written as DNA, the CDR3 is TGTGCCAGCAGTCCCAATCAGGACTACAATGAGCAGTTCTTC. Its protein product is CASSPNQDYNEQFF.

The rearrangement links TRBV4-3 to TRBJ2-3; 9 nucleotides agree with TRBD2. Germline V gives CDR1 LGHNA, CDR2 YSLEER. The CDR3 runs 17 residues. After removal of 1 base from V and 4 bases from J, the junction contained 9 bases not matched to a gene. CDR3 in amino acids: CASSQVNSGSVADTQYF. In nucleotides, the CDR3 is TGCGCCAGCAGCCAAGTCAATAGCGGGAGTGTAGCAGATACGCAGTATTTT.

This clone was detected once. The chain employs TRBV27 and TRBJ2-3, with D possibly TRBD2 on 6 matching bases. The CDR3 contains 13 residues. The germline V gene encodes CDR1 MNHEY and CDR2 SMNVEV (reference sequence). V gave up 5 bases and J gave up 9 bases, with 15 bases separating them. The CDR3 region has the DNA TGTGCCAGCAGTCACTGGGGGACTGAAACGCAGTATTTT. It translates to CASSHWGTETQYF.

V and J are TRBV27 and TRBJ1-1; D unclear. There are 13 residues in the CDR3. V was trimmed by 5 bases and J by 5 bases, leaving 12 bases between them. Germline V lookup: CDR1 MNHEY, CDR2 SMNVEV (reference sequence). CDR3 loop: CASSRTWWTEAFF. The CDR3, as DNA: TGTGCCAGCAGTCGTACATGGTGGACTGAAGCTTTCTTT.

This rearrangement joins TRBV29-1 to TRBJ2-1, with D possibly being TRBD2 (5 bases). Germline V gene sequence: CDR1 SQVTM, CDR2 ANQGSEA. The CDR3 consists of 13 residues. Trimming pared 3 bases from V and 4 bases from J, leaving 10 bases between. The CDR3 sequence is CSVELRVYNEQFF. The CDR3 DNA reads as TGCAGCGTTGAGTTGCGGGTGTACAATGAGCAGTTCTTC.

This chain uses TRBV2 with TRBJ2-1; D is unclear. This CDR3 comprises 15 residues. The germline V gene encodes CDR1 SNHLY and CDR2 FYNNEI. Between the trimmed V and J ends, which lost 4 bases and 8 bases, there was a span of 18 bases. This chain's CDR3 is CASSGGHPTQYEQFF. Here the CDR3 DNA reads TGTGCCAGCAGTGGAGGCCACCCCACACAATATGAGCAGTTCTTC. Based on the CDR3 plus reference TRBV2 and TRBJ2-1, the full variable domain is EPEVTQTPSHQVTQMGQEVILRCVPISNHLYFYWYRQILGQKVEFLVSFYNNEISEKSEIFDDQFSVERPDGSNFTLKIRSTKLEDSAMYFCASSGGHPTQYEQFFGPGTRLTVL.

The rearrangement links TRBV29-1 to TRBJ2-1; 12 bases match TRBD1. The CDR3 loop spans 14 amino acids. Germline V gene lookup returns CDR1 SQVTM and CDR2 ANQGSEA. The junction had 8 bases not matched to a gene; V was cut back by 6 bases and J by 8 bases. The CDR3: CSVTGTGGEDEQFF. The DNA of the CDR3 is TGCAGCGTGACCGGGACAGGGGGCGAGGATGAGCAGTTCTTC.

Written as DNA, the CDR3 is TGTGCCAGCAGCCCAACTAGGATGGAGACCCAGTACTTC. Its translation: CASSPTRMETQYF. The rearrangement joins TRBV5-5 to TRBJ2-5; TRBD2 is a possible D gene (5 bases). V was clipped by 4 bases and J by 5 bases, with 12 bases between them. The CDR3 runs to 13 residues. From germline, CDR1 is SGHKS and CDR2 YYEKEE (reference sequence). The whole variable domain, filled in from reference TRBV5-5 and TRBJ2-5, reads DAGVTQSPTHLIKTRGQQVTLRCSPISGHKSVSWYQQVLGQGPQFIFQYYEKEERGRGNFPDRFSARQFPNYSSELNVNALLLGDSALYLCASSPTRMETQYFGPGTRLLVL.

The V call is TRBV6-1, the J call TRBJ2-1, with TRBD2 identical over 7 bases. Per the germline V gene, CDR1 is MNHNS and CDR2 is SASEGT. The J segment lost 6 bases and the V segment lost 3 bases, leaving 14 bases of the junction unmatched. The CDR3 has 17 amino acids. The CDR3 sequence is CASSEAPGRELPNEQFF. The CDR3 DNA follows: TGTGCCAGCAGTGAGGCCCCGGGGCGGGAGCTCCCCAATGAGCAGTTCTTC.

The chain combines TRBV9 with TRBJ1-2; 10 nucleotides match TRBD1. Trimming cost V 4 bases and J 7 bases; bases outside gene matches: 4. Germline V CDR1 and CDR2: SGDLS, YYNGEE. This CDR3 is 13 amino acids long. CDR3 DNA: TGTGCCAGCAGCACCCGGACAGGGGGTGGCTACACCTTC. This translates into CASSTRTGGGYTF.

The chain has TRBV6-1 and TRBJ1-5; a possible D gene is TRBD1 (5 bases). This CDR3 is built from 12 residues. Trimming removed 6 bases from V and 5 bases from J, with 8 bases in between. Looked up from germline, CDR1 is MNHNS and CDR2 is SASEGT. The CDR3, as DNA: TGTGCCAGCAGGAACAGGTATCAGCCCCAGCATTTT. Translating gives CASRNRYQPQHF.

The rearrangement links TRBV29-1 to TRBJ2-2; no definite D call. CDR3 length: 12 amino acids. The germline V gene has CDR1 SQVTM and CDR2 ANQGSEA. V lost 6 bases, J lost 6 bases, and 11 bases lay in between. The CDR3 spells CSVPESSGELFF. The CDR3 DNA is TGCAGCGTCCCAGAATCCTCCGGGGAGCTGTTTTTT.

CDR3 region: CASSQGTSGYEQYF. Here the CDR3 DNA reads TGCGCCAGCAGCCAAGGGACTAGCGGATACGAGCAGTACTTC. The J gene is TRBJ2-7, the V gene TRBV4-1; 10 bases align to TRBD2. Per the germline V gene, CDR1 is MGHRA and CDR2 is YSYEKL. The CDR3 sequence is 14 residues long. V lost 1 base, J lost 4 bases, and 1 base stayed unmatched.

This clone was seen only once. The chain joins TRBV6-1 to TRBJ2-1; no definite D call. The germline V gene has CDR1 MNHNS and CDR2 SASEGT. The CDR3 totals 15 residues. V was shortened by 6 bases and J by 0 bases, with 12 bases between the two germline ends. CDR3 residues: CASSIGWSSYNEQFF. Written as DNA, the CDR3 is TGTGCCAGCAGCATCGGGTGGAGCTCCTACAATGAGCAGTTCTTC.

This clone has a single count. The chain couples TRBV6-1 to TRBJ2-7; 9 bases line up with TRBD1. The junction had 1 base not matched to a gene; V was cut back by 0 bases and J by 1 base. The CDR3 totals 15 residues. Germline V gene data show CDR1 as MNHNS and CDR2 as SASEGT. As DNA, the CDR3 is TGTGCCAGCAGTGAAGCAGGGACAGGGTCCTACGAGCAGTACTTC. This gives the protein CASSEAGTGSYEQYF.

Only a few counts were recorded for this clone. V is TRBV2 and J is TRBJ2-7, with D perhaps matching TRBD1 (5 bases). This CDR3 comprises 13 residues. The V end lost 6 bases, the J end lost 2 bases, and 11 bases lay between the germline ends. Per the germline V gene, CDR1 is SNHLY and CDR2 is FYNNEI. DNA of the CDR3: TGTGCCAGCAGGGGGCATCAAACCTACGAGCAGTACTTC. Translated: CASRGHQTYEQYF.

The rearrangement links TRBV10-3 to TRBJ2-3, with 7 bases aligning to TRBD2. V trimming: 3 bases; J trimming: 5 bases; junction bases outside the gene matches: 8. CDR1 and CDR2 from the germline V gene are ENHRY and SYGVKD. This CDR3 is built from 15 residues. CDR3 amino acids: CAISDGPPGGDTQYF. CDR3 DNA: TGTGCCATCAGTGATGGACCACCGGGGGGAGATACGCAGTATTTT.

The genes are TRBV6-6 and TRBJ2-7, with TRBD2 identical over 10 bases. CDR3 size: 15 residues. Germline trimming cut 5 bases from V and 4 bases from J; bases unmatched to any gene: 8. Germline V gives CDR1 MNHNY, CDR2 SVGAGI (reference sequence). DNA of the CDR3: TGTGCCAGCAGTACAGGACTAGCGGAGTTATACGAGCAGTACTTC. This gives the protein CASSTGLAELYEQYF.

This rearrangement joins TRBV4-1 to TRBJ2-5, with D possibly TRBD1 on 6 matching bases. The end of the DNA fits TRBJ2-7 better, so the J call may be wrong. Germline loops: CDR1 MGHRA, CDR2 YSYEKL. This CDR3 spans 17 amino acids. The CDR3 loop reads CASSQVWDWGHSYEQYF. In DNA form, the CDR3 reads TGCGCCAGCAGCCAAGTGTGGGATTGGGGACATTCTTACGAGCAGTACTTC.

The V gene is TRBV4-2, the J gene TRBJ2-4; 7 bases are a match to TRBD1. CDR3 length: 19 residues. The trim removed 2 bases at V and 7 bases at J, leaving 20 bases unmatched. Looked up from germline, CDR1 is LGHNA and CDR2 is YNFKEQ. CDR3 DNA: TGTGCCAGCAGCCAAACCCCGTCGACAGGGCTCAACAGGGACAACATTCAGTACTTC. Its translation is CASSQTPSTGLNRDNIQYF.

The chain has TRBV7-9 and TRBJ2-1; the D gene is possibly TRBD2 (5 bases). Germline V gene lookup returns CDR1 SEHNR and CDR2 FQNEAQ (reference sequence). The CDR3 spans 12 residues. Trimming stripped 3 bases from V and 13 bases from J, with 13 bases between. CDR3 loop: CASSFPSGDQFF. The CDR3 DNA follows: TGTGCCAGCAGCTTTCCGAGCGGCGATCAGTTCTTC. Filled out from reference TRBV7-9 and TRBJ2-1, the complete variable domain reads DTGVSQNPRHKITKRGQNVTFRCDPISEHNRLYWYRQTLGQGPEFLTYFQNEAQLEKSRLLSDRFSAERPKGSFSTLEIQRTEQGDSAMYLCASSFPSGDQFFGPGTRLTVL.